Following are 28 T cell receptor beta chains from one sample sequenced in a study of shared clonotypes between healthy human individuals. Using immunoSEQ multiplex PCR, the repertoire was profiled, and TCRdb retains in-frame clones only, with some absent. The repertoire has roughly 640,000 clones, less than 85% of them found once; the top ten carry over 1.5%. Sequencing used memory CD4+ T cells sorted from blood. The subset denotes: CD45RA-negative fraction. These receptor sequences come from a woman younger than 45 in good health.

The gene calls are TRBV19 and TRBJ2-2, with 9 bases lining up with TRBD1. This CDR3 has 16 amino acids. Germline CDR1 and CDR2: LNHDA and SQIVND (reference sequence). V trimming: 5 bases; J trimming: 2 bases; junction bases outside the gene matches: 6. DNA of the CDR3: TGTGCCAGTAGTTTCCCGGACAGGGGCAACACCGGGGAGCTGTTTTTT. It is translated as CASSFPDRGNTGELFF.

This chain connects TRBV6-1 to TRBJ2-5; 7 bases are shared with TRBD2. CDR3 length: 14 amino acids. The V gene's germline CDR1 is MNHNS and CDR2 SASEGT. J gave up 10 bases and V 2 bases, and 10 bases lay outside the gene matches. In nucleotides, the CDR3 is TGTGCCAGCAGTGAATCCCTAGCCTGGGGGGGCCAGTACTTC. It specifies CASSESLAWGGQYF.

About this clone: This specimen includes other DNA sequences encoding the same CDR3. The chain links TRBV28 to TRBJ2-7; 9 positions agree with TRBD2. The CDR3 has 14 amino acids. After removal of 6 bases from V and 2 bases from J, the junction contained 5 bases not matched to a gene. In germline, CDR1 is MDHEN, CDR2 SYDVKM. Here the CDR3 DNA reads TGTGCCAGCAGAACTAGCGGGCCAGCCTACGAGCAGTACTTC. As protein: CASRTSGPAYEQYF.

The CDR3 coding sequence is TGTGCCAGCAGCTTCCGGACGGATCCGGGTACGCAGTATTTT. It yields the protein CASSFRTDPGTQYF. The chain carries TRBV5-6 and TRBJ2-3; D remains unclear. Trimming removed 2 bases from V and 8 bases from J, with 15 bases in between. The CDR3 is 14 amino acids. Germline lookup yields CDR1 SGHDT and CDR2 YYEEEE.

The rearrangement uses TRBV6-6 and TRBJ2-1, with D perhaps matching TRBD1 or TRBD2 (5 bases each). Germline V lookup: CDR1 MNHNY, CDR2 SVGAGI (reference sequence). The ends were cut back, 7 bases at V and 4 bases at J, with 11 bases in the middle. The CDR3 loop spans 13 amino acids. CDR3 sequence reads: CASIAQGYNEQFF. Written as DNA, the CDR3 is TGTGCCAGCATAGCGCAGGGATACAATGAGCAGTTCTTC.

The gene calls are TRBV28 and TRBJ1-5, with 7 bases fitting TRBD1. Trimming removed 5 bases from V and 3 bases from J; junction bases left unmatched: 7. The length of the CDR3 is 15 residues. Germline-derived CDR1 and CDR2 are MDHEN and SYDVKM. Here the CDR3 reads CASSRQGSDNQPQHF. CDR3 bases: TGTGCCAGCAGTCGACAGGGATCGGACAATCAGCCCCAGCATTTT.

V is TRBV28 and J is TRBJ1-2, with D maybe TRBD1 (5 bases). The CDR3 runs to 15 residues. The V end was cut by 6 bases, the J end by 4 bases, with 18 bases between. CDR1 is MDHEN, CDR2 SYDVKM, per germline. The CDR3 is CASRLPQGGAYGYTF. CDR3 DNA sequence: TGTGCCAGCAGACTTCCGCAGGGAGGGGCCTATGGCTACACCTTC.

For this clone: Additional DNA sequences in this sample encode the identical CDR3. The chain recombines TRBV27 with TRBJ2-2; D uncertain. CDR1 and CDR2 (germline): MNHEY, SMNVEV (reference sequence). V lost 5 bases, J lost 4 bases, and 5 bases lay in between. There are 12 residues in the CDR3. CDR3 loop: CASSPLTGELFF. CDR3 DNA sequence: TGTGCCAGCAGTCCTCTCACCGGGGAGCTGTTTTTT.

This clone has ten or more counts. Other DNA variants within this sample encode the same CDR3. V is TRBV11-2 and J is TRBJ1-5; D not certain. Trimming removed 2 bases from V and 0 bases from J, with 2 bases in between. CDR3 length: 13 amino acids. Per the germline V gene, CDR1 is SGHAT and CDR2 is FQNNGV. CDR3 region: CASSLYSNQPQHF. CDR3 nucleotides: TGTGCCAGCAGCTTATATAGCAATCAGCCCCAGCATTTT. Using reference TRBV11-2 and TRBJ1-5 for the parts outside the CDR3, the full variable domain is EAGVAQSPRYKIIEKRQSVAFWCNPISGHATLYWYQQILGQGPKLLIQFQNNGVVDDSQLPKDRFSAERLKGVDSTLKIQPAKLEDSAVYLCASSLYSNQPQHFGDGTRLSIL.

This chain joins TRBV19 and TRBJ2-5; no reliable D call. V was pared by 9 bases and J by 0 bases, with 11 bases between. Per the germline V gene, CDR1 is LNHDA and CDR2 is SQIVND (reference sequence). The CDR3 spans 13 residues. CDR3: CASSAGHQETQYF. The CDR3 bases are TGTGCCAGCTCGGCCGGCCACCAAGAGACCCAGTACTTC.

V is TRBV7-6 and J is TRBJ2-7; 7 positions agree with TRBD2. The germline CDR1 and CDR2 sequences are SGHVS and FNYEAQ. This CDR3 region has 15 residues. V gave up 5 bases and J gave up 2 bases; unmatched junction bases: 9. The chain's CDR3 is CASSPIAGPTYEQYF. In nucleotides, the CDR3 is TGTGCCAGCAGCCCAATAGCGGGTCCTACCTACGAGCAGTACTTC.

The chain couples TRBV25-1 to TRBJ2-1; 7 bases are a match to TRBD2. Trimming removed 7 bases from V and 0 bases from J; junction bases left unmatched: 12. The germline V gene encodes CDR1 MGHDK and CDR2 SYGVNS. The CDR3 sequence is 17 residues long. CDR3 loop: CASISSKRESSYNEQFF. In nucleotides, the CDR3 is TGTGCCAGCATATCTTCTAAGCGGGAAAGCTCCTACAATGAGCAGTTCTTC.

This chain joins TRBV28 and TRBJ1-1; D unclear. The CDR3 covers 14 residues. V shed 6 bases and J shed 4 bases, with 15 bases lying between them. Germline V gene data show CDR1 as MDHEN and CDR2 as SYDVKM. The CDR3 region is CASSPSSGITEAFF. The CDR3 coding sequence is TGTGCCAGCAGCCCCTCCTCCGGAATCACTGAAGCTTTCTTT.

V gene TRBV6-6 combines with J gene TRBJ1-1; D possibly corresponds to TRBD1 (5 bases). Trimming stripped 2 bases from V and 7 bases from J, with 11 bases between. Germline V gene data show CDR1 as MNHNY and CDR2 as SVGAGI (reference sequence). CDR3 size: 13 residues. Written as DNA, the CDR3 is TGTGCCAGCAGTTACGACAGCCAGATTGAAGCTTTCTTT. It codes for CASSYDSQIEAFF.

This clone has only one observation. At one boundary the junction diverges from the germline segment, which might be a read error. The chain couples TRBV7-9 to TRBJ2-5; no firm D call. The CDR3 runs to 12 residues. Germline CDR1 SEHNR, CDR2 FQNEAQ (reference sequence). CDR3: CASSLSGNGPHF. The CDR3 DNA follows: TGTGCCAGCAGCTTATCGGGTAACGGCCCCCACTTC.

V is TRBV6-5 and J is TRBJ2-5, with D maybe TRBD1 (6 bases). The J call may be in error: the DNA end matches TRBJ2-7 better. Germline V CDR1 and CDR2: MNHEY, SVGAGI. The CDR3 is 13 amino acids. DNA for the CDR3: TGTGCCAGCAGAAAAGGACAGTCCTACGAGCAGTACTTC. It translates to CASRKGQSYEQYF.

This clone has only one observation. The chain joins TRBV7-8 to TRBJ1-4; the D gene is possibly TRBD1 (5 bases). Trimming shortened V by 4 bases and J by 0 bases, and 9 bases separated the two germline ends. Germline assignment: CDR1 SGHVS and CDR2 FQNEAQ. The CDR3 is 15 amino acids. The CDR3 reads CASSSPTATNEKLFF. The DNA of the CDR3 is TGTGCCAGCAGCTCCCCGACAGCAACTAATGAAAAACTGTTTTTT.

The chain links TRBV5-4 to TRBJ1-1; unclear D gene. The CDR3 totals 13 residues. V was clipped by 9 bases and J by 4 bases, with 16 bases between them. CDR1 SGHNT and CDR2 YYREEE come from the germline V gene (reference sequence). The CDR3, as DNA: TGTGCCACCTCGGACCGTAGCTTCACTGAAGCTTTCTTT. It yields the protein CATSDRSFTEAFF.

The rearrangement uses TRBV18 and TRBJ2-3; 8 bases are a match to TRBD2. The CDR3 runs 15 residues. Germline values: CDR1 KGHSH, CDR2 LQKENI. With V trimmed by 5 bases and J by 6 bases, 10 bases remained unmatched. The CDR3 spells CASSSGTRRPDTQYF. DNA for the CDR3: TGTGCCAGCTCAAGTGGGACTAGGCGGCCGGATACGCAGTATTTT.

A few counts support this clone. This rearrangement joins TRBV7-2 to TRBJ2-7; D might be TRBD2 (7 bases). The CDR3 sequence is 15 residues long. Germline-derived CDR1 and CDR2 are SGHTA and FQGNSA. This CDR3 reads CACKEGGTVSYEQYF. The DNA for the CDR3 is TGTGCATGTAAGGAGGGGGGGACGGTCTCCTACGAGCAGTACTTC.

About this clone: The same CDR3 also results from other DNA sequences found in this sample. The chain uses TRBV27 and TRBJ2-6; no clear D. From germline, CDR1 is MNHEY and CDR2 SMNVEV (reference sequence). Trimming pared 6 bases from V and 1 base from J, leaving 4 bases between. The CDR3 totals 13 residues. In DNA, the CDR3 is TGTGCCAGCAGGGGGTCTGGGGCCAACGTCCTGACTTTC. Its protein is CASRGSGANVLTF.

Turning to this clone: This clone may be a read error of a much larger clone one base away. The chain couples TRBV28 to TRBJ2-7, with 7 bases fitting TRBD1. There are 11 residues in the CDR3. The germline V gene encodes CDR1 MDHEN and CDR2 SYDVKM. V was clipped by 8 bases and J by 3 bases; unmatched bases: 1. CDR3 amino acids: CASRQGYEQYF. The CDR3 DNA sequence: TGTGCCAGCCGACAGGGCTACGAGCAGTACTTC.

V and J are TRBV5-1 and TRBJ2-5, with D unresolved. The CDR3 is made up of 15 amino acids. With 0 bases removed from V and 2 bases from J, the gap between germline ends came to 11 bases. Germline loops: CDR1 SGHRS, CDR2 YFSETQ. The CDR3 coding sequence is TGCGCCAGCAGCTTGGCCGGCGCGACTCAAGAGACCCAGTACTTC. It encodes CASSLAGATQETQYF. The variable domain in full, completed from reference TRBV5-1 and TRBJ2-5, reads KAGVTQTPRYLIKTRGQQVTLSCSPISGHRSVSWYQQTPGQGLQFLFEYFSETQRNKGNFPGRFSGRQFSNSRSEMNVSTLELGDSALYLCASSLAGATQETQYFGPGTRLLVL.

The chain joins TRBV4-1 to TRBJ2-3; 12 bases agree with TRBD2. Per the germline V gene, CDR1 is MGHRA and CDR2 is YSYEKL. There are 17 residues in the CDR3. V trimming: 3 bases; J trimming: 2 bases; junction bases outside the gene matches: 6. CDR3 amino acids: CASSHALAGGNTDTQYF. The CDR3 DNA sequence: TGCGCCAGCAGCCATGCTCTAGCGGGAGGGAACACAGATACGCAGTATTTT.

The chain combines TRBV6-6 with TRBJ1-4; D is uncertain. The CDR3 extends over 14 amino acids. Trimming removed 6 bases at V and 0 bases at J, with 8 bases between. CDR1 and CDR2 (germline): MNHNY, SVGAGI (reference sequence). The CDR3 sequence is CASRSGPTNEKLFF. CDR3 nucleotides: TGTGCCAGCAGATCTGGACCAACTAATGAAAAACTGTTTTTT.

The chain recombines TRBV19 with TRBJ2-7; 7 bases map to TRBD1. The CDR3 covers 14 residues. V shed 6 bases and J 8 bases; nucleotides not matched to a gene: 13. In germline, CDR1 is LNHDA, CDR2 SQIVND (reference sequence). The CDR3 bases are TGTGCCAGTAGCCAATCACGGGACAGAAGTAAGCAGTACTTC. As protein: CASSQSRDRSKQYF.

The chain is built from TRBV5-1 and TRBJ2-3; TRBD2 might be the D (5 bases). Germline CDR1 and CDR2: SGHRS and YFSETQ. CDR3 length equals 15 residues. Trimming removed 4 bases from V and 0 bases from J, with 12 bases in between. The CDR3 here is CASSQLGPSTDTQYF. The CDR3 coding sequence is TGCGCCAGCAGCCAACTAGGGCCTAGCACAGATACGCAGTATTTT.

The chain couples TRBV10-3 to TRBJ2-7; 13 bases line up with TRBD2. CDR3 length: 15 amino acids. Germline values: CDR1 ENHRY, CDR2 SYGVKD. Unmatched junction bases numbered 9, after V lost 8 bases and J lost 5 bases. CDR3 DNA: TGTGCCATCGCTGAACTAGCGGGAGGGCCGGACGAGCAGTACTTC. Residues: CAIAELAGGPDEQYF.